The 9 T cell receptor beta chains in this list originate from one sample, sequenced in a study of control samples from healthy donors and cancer patients. Some clones are missing from TCRdb's copy, which holds only in-frame ones; the method was immunoSEQ multiplex PCR. The table includes roughly 450,000 clones, 75% to 95% detected once. Sequencing was done on a sample of PBMCs. These receptors were obtained from a man aged 40-49 years with head and neck cancer.

The chain joins TRBV5-8 to TRBJ1-1, with unresolved D. V was trimmed by 4 bases and J by 0 bases, leaving 10 bases between them. The CDR3 totals 14 residues. CDR1 is SGHTS and CDR2 is YDEGEE in the germline V gene. This CDR3 is CASSAQVMNTEAFF. The CDR3 coding sequence is TGTGCCAGCAGCGCCCAGGTCATGAACACTGAAGCTTTCTTT.

The genes are TRBV25-1 and TRBJ1-2, with D possibly being TRBD1 (5 bases). V was shortened by 3 bases and J by 7 bases, with 18 bases between the two germline ends. The CDR3 runs to 15 residues. Germline loops: CDR1 MGHDK, CDR2 SYGVNS. In nucleotides, the CDR3 is TGTGCCAGCAGTGAGGCCCTCCCGGGGGGGGGTGGCTACACCTTC. Translated, it gives CASSEALPGGGGYTF.

The V and J genes are TRBV12-2 and TRBJ1-2. TRBV12-2 is annotated as a pseudogene. This CDR3 contains 14 residues. The CDR3 DNA reads as TGTGCAAGTCGGCCAGTCGGGGCCAACTATGGCTACACCTTC. Translated: CASRPVGANYGYTF.

This clone was detected only a few times. The chain is built from TRBV2 and TRBJ2-6; D unclear. This CDR3 has 17 residues. Trimming removed 5 bases from V and 2 bases from J, with 16 bases in between. The germline V gene has CDR1 SNHLY and CDR2 FYNNEI. CDR3 in amino acids: CASSPGEGIPGANVLTF. The CDR3 DNA reads as TGTGCCAGCAGTCCGGGTGAAGGGATACCTGGGGCCAACGTCCTGACTTTC.

J is TRBJ1-1 and V is TRBV28; D is possibly TRBD1 (6 bases). CDR1 is MDHEN and CDR2 is SYDVKM in the germline V gene. The CDR3 totals 19 residues. Trimming took off 3 bases at V and 0 bases at J, with 23 bases between the two ends. The CDR3 loop reads CASSLSTGIVWGMNTEAFF. The CDR3 bases are TGTGCCAGCAGTTTGTCGACAGGAATTGTTTGGGGCATGAACACTGAAGCTTTCTTT.

CDR3 DNA: TGTGCCAGCAGTGAACAGGGCACAGATACGCAGTATTTT. The encoded protein is CASSEQGTDTQYF. The chain carries TRBV6-4 and TRBJ2-3; D might be TRBD1 (5 bases). V was cut by 3 bases and J by 1 base, with 5 bases left in between. The CDR3 contains 13 residues. Germline values: CDR1 MRHNA, CDR2 SNTAGT.

The chain has TRBV6-1 and TRBJ1-1; D is unclear. Germline V gene lookup returns CDR1 MNHNS and CDR2 SASEGT. The length of the CDR3 is 15 residues. Trimming stripped 2 bases from V and 1 base from J, with 11 bases between. This chain's CDR3 is CASSESNVPNTEAFF. Here the CDR3 DNA reads TGTGCCAGCAGTGAAAGTAACGTACCGAACACTGAAGCTTTCTTT.

This clone was counted only a few times. The chain employs TRBV16 and TRBJ1-1; D gene unclear. Germline V gene sequence: CDR1 KGHSY, CDR2 FQNENV. This CDR3 has 14 amino acids. Between the trimmed V and J ends, which lost 0 bases and 8 bases, there was a span of 13 bases. The CDR3 nucleotides are TGTGCCAGCAGCCAATCTGGTGCGAATGGGGAAGCTTTCTTT. Translation gives CASSQSGANGEAFF.

CDR3 sequence: CASRANVVQPQHF. The CDR3 bases are TGTGCCAGCAGGGCTAATGTGGTTCAGCCCCAGCATTTT. The chain carries TRBV27 and TRBJ1-5; D remains ambiguous. This CDR3 is built from 13 residues. The V end lost 6 bases, the J end lost 6 bases, and 12 bases lay between the germline ends. CDR1 and CDR2 from the germline V gene are MNHEY and SMNVEV (reference sequence).